This T cell receptor beta chain was identified in a study of CD8+CD57+ T cells in acquired aplastic anemia. Deletions cut 6 bases from V and 0 bases from J, with 11 bases between. Per germline, CDR1 DFQATT and CDR2 SNEGSKA (reference sequence). The CDR3 is 13 residues long. TCR beta VDJ and CDR3 profiles were obtained from a genomic DNA template. TCRdb analysed the reads with MiXCR anew, one entry per CDR3 protein. The repertoire holds 150,000 to 200,000 distinct CDR3 sequences, with 71% as singletons. Sequencing was done on patients that had shown CD8+CD57+ cell expansion by flow cytometry. This chain connects TRBV20-1 to TRBJ1-1; weak D call: TRBD1 (5 bases). The source of this sequence is a human donor with aplastic anemia. Material for sequencing was sorted CD4+, CD8+, or CD8+CD57+ T cells (not recorded which) from PBMCs. This CDR3 is CSASDIVNTEAFF. The DNA of the CDR3 is TGCAGTGCCTCGGACATAGTGAACACTGAAGCTTTCTTT.